At least ten counts were recorded for the clone carrying this TCR beta chain. Its antigen is unidentified. The V and J ends lost 4 bases and 7 bases respectively, with 8 bases between them. CDR3 length: 11 residues. CDR1 is MDHEN and CDR2 is SYDVKM in the germline V gene. The source of the sample is a study of T cells in Graves' hyperthyroidism and ophthalmopathy. Turning to the study itself: Staff took peripheral blood when the initial diagnosis was made, before any treatment began. Study-level findings and limits: A 13 V-J signature model discriminated ophthalmopathy versus stable hyperthyroidism. Expanded thyroid clonotypes (above 0.001) were mostly also found in blood.

Patients were aged 18 to 65, had disease duration under 2 months, and had newly diagnosed hyperthyroidism. Amplification of TCR beta CDR3 regions was performed using RNA transcripts as template. During a first-round RT-PCR of the TCR CDR3, the HTBI primer set was used. TCRdb re-derived calls from the multiplex PCR reads in MiXCR, one entry per CDR3 protein. This table holds fewer than 400,000 distinct CDR3 sequences, around a quarter found once. The chain uses TRBV28 and TRBJ2-7; no clear D. The sequencing input was blood. This clonotype was obtained from a man over 45 with Graves' hyperthyroidism. Written as DNA, the CDR3 is TGTGCCAGCAGTTCCCTTAGAGAGCAGTACTTC. Encoded protein: CASSSLREQYF.